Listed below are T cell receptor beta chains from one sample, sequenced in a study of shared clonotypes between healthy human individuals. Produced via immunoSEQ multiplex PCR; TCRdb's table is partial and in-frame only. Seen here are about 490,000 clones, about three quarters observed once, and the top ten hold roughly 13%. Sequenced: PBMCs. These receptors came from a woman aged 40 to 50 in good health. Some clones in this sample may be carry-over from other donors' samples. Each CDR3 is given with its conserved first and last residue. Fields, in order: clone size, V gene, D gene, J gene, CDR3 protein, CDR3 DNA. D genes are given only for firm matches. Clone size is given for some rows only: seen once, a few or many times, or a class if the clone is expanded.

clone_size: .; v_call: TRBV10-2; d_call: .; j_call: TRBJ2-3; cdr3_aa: CASSEDYTQYF; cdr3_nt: TGCGCCAGCAGTGAGGATTATACGCAGTATTTT
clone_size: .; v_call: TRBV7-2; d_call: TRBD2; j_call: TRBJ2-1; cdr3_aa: CASSFLAGGPSSYNEQFF; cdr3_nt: TGTGCCAGCAGCTTCCTAGCGGGAGGGCCAAGCTCCTACAATGAGCAGTTCTTC
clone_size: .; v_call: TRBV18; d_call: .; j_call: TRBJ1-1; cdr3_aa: CASSPRRGDTEAFF; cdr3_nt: TGTGCCAGCTCACCTCGCAGGGGTGACACTGAAGCTTTCTTT
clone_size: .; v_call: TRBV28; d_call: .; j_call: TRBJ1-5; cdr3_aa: CASSMGGQQPQHF; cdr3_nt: TGTGCCAGCAGTATGGGGGGTCAACAGCCCCAGCATTTT
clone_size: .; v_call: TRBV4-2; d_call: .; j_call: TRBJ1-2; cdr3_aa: CASSLAAAARSTNYGYTF; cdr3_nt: TGTGCCAGCAGCTTAGCGGCAGCCGCAAGATCCACTAACTATGGCTACACCTTC
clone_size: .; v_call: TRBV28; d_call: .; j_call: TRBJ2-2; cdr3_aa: CASREGNTGELFF; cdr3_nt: TGTGCCAGCCGCGAGGGAAACACCGGGGAGCTGTTTTTT
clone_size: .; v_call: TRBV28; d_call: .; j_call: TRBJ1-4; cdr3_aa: CASSLRGAGVEKLFF; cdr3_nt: TGTGCCAGCAGTTTACGGGGGGCAGGGGTTGAAAAACTGTTTTTT
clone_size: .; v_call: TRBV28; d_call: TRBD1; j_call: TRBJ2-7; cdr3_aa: CASRETGGRYEQYF; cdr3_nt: TGTGCCAGCAGGGAGACAGGGGGCAGGTACGAGCAGTACTTC
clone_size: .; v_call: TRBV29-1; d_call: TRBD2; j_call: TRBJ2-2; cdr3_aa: CSVNRGGLAANTGELFF; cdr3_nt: TGCAGCGTTAACCGAGGAGGACTAGCGGCGAACACCGGGGAGCTGTTTTTT
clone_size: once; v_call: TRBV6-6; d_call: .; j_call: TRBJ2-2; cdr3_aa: CASSYSRTANTGELFF; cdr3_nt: TGTGCCAGCAGTTACTCGAGGACAGCGAACACCGGGGAGCTGTTTTTT
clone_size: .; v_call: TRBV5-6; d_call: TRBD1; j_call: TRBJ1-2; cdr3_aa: CASSFDRENLYGYTF; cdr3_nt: TGTGCCAGCAGCTTTGACAGGGAGAATCTCTATGGCTACACCTTC
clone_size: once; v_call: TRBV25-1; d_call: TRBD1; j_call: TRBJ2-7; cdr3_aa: CASSEGPGQASPYEQYF; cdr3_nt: TGTGCCAGCAGTGAAGGCCCGGGACAGGCCTCCCCCTACGAGCAGTACTTC
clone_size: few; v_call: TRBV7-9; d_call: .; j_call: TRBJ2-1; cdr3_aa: CASSLELGSVYNEQFF; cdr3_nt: TGTGCCAGCAGCTTAGAGCTAGGGAGCGTCTACAATGAGCAGTTCTTC
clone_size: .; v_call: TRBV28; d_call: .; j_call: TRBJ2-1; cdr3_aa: CASSSPDGTGAVYNEQFF; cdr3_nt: TGTGCCAGCAGTTCCCCGGACGGGACCGGTGCGGTTTACAATGAGCAGTTCTTC
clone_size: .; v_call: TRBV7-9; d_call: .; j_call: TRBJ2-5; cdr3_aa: CASSLEQGNGGKTQYF; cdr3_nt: TGTGCCAGCAGCTTAGAACAGGGAAATGGTGGTAAGACCCAGTACTTC
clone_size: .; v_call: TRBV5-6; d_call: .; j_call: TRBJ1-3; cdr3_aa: CAGSLVGQPGNTIYF; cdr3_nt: TGTGCCGGCAGCTTGGTGGGACAACCTGGAAACACCATATATTTT
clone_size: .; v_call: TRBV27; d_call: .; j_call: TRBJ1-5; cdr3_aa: CASSSQGGYDSNQPQHF; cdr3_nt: TGTGCCAGCAGTTCCCAGGGTGGATATGATAGCAATCAGCCCCAGCATTTT
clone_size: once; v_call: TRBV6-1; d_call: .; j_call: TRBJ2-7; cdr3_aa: CASSATWTENYEQYF; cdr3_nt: TGTGCCAGCAGTGCAACCTGGACAGAGAACTACGAGCAGTACTTC
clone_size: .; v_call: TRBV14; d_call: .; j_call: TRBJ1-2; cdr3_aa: CASSQGRTAYYGYTF; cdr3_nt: TGTGCCAGCAGCCAAGGTCGGACAGCTTACTATGGCTACACCTTC
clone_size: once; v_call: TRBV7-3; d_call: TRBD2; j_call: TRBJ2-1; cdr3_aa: CASSLGLARNEQFF; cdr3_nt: TGTGCCAGCAGCTTAGGACTAGCTCGGAATGAGCAGTTCTTC
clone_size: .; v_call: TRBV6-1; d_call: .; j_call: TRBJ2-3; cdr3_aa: CASSEGVGDTDTQYF; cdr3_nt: TGTGCCAGCAGTGAAGGAGTCGGGGACACAGATACGCAGTATTTT
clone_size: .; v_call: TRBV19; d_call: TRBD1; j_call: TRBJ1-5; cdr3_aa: CASSRRGNRGQNQPQHF; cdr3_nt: TGTGCCAGTAGTCGTAGGGGGAACAGGGGGCAGAATCAGCCCCAGCATTTT
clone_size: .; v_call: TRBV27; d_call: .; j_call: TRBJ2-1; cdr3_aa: CASSRTTYNEQFF; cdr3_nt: TGTGCCAGTTCCCGGACCACCTACAATGAGCAGTTCTTC
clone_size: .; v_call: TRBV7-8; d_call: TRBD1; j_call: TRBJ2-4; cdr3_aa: CASSLGGQKNIQYF; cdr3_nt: TGTGCCAGCAGCTTAGGGGGACAGAAAAACATTCAGTACTTC
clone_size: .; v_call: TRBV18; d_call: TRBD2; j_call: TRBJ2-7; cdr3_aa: CASSPTSGRQEQYF; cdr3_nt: TGTGCCAGCTCACCGACTAGCGGGAGGCAGGAGCAGTACTTC
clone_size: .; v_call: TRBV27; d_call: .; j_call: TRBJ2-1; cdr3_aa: CASSPTLQGPHRDEQFF; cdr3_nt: TGTGCCAGCAGCCCAACCTTACAGGGCCCCCACAGGGATGAGCAGTTCTTC
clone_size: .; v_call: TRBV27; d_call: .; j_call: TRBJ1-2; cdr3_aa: CASSRNRDVYGYTF; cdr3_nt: TGTGCCAGCAGCCGGAACAGGGACGTCTATGGCTACACCTTC
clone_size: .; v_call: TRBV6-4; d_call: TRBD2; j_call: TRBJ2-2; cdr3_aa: CASSDSVGGHTGELFF; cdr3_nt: TGTGCCAGCAGTGACTCCGTGGGAGGGCACACCGGGGAGCTGTTTTTT
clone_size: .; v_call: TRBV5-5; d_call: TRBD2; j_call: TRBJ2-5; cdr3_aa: CASSFSAGGPGETQYF; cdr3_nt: TGTGCCAGCAGCTTTTCAGCGGGAGGGCCAGGGGAGACCCAGTACTTC
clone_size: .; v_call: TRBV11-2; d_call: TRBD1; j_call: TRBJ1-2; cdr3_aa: CASSQGQGAFGYTF; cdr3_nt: TGTGCCAGCAGCCAAGGACAGGGGGCATTTGGCTACACCTTC
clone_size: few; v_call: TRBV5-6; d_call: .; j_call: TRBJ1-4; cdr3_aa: CASSPTGSTNEKLFF; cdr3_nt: TGTGCCAGCAGCCCCACAGGGTCAACTAATGAAAAACTGTTTTTT
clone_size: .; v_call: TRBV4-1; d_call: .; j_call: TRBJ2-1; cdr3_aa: CASSVRGQTYNEQFF; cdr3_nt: TGCGCCAGCAGCGTAAGGGGTCAAACTTACAATGAGCAGTTCTTC
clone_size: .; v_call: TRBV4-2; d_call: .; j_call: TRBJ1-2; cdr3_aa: CASSQDPWANYGYTF; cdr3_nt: TGTGCCAGCAGCCAAGATCCGTGGGCTAACTATGGCTACACCTTC
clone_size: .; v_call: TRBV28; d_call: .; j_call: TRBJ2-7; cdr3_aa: CASSSQGNNFYEQYF; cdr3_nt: TGTGCCAGCAGTTCGCAGGGGAATAACTTCTACGAGCAGTACTTC
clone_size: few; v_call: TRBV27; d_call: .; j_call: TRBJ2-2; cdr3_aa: CASSHGLLSGELFF; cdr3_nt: TGTGCCAGCAGTCATGGACTACTATCCGGGGAGCTGTTTTTT
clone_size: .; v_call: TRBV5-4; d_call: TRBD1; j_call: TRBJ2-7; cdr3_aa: CASSPGTGNQEQYF; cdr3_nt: TGTGCCAGCAGCCCCGGGACAGGCAATCAGGAGCAGTACTTC
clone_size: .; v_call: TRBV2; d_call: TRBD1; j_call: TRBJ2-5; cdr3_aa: CASNQDRGVGETQYF; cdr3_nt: TGTGCCAGCAACCAGGACAGGGGTGTTGGGGAGACCCAGTACTTC
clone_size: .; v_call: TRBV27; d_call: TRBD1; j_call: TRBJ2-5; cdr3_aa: CASSLGGGQGFEQYF; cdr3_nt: TGTGCCAGCAGTTTAGGGGGGGGACAGGGTTTTGAGCAGTACTTC
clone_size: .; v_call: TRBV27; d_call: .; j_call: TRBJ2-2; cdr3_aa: CASSLYPGGYGELFF; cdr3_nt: TGTGCCAGCAGTTTATACCCAGGGGGGTACGGGGAGCTGTTTTTT
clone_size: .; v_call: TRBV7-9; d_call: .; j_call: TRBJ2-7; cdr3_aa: CASSLSGEQYF; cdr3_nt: TGTGCCAGCAGCTTATCCGGCGAGCAGTACTTC
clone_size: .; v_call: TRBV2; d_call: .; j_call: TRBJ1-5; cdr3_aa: CASSGSGGDQPQHF; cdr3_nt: TGTGCCAGCAGTGGCAGCGGTGGGGATCAGCCCCAGCATTTT